This T cell receptor (beta chain) was identified during a study of identical twins. The CDR3 totals 13 residues. Trimming pared 2 bases from V and 0 bases from J, leaving 5 bases between. Germline CDR1 reads DFQATT; CDR2 reads SNEGSKA (reference sequence). Turning to this clonotype: As yet, its antigen is unknown.

Findings of the study overall: Low generation-probability sequences were in excess among twin-shared out-of-frame alpha sequences.

From the 5' RACE reads, TCRdb called clonotypes with MiXCR, one entry per CDR3 protein. Of roughly 1.6 million distinct CDR3 sequences listed, around a third are singletons. The receptor comes from a newborn girl in good health. Sample: cord blood. The chain uses TRBV20-1 and TRBJ1-3; D gene unclear. The CDR3 DNA is TGCAGTGCTAGACTGAGCTCTGGAAACACCATATATTTT. Translation: CSARLSSGNTIYF.